This T cell receptor (beta chain) was found in a study of blood T cells in healthy people across ages. Background on the study: Per two T cells, template switching captured roughly one barcoded beta molecule.

Each sample had at least 7 million PBMCs isolated. Through a sample-barcoded 5' primer and a J-beta primer mix, a second PCR was run for roughly 7 to 12 cycles. Unique molecular identifiers of 12 random nucleotides labeled each cDNA. Every sample produced at least 2.5 million CDR3-containing paired-end reads. A single record per CDR3 protein comes from TCRdb applying MiXCR to the 5' RACE reads. The sample carries about 1,400,000 distinct CDR3 sequences, almost 60% recorded once. The clonotype comes from a man in his late teens or twenties in good health. Sequencing was done on a sample of blood.

CDR3 bases: TGTGCCAGCAGCTTAGAGGTATGCGAGCAGTACTTC. Residues: CASSLEVCEQYF. The genes are TRBV7-9 and TRBJ2-4; D is unresolved. The DNA end is a closer match to TRBJ2-7, so the J assignment may be wrong. CDR3 length: 12 amino acids. CDR1 and CDR2 from the germline V gene are SEHNR and FQNEAQ (reference sequence).